The T cell receptor (beta chain) described here comes from a study of T cell responses to AZD1222 COVID-19 vaccine. Germline loops: CDR1 SGHTA, CDR2 FQGTGA. V lost 4 bases to trimming and J lost 0 bases; unmatched junction nucleotides: 4. The CDR3 consists of 17 residues. Worth noting for this clone: Its antigen is undetermined.

Study-wide results and limits: Only 5 or 6 AZD1222 recipients were seropositive at baseline. Variant regions that are unmutated are reportedly the target of nearly half of spike-specific TCRs. Sampling that yielded the repertoires occurred only after the peak T cell response. Vaccine-related CD4 TCRs covered spike, predominating at 160-218 and 743-854.

TCRdb keeps only in-frame clones here, not all; method: immunoSEQ multiplex PCR. The table counts over 140,000 clones; approximately 2% lies in the top ten. J is TRBJ2-2 and V is TRBV7-3; 11 bases match TRBD2. The receptor comes from an adult in good health. Sequencing was carried out using peripheral blood. The CDR3 protein is CASSSRLAGTNTGELFF. The CDR3 coding sequence is TGTGCCAGCAGCTCGAGACTAGCGGGGACGAACACCGGGGAGCTGTTTTTT.